This is a list of T cell receptor beta chains from one sample in a study of shared clonotypes between healthy human individuals. Produced via immunoSEQ multiplex PCR; TCRdb's table is partial and in-frame only. The table includes a few million clones, 93% detected once. The specimen was naive CD8+ T cells from PBMCs. The receptors here all came from a man aged 18 to 30 in good health. Some clones in this sample may be carry-over from other donors' samples. CDR3s include the opening cysteine and the closing phenylalanine or tryptophan. A clone size is listed for some rows: how often the clone was seen (once, few, many), or a class if it is expanded.

v_call | clone_size | cdr3_aa
TRBV4-1 | . | CASSSAPRDTNQPQHF
TRBV25-1 | . | CASSDDRVVNEQFF
TRBV7-2 | . | CASSLGGQGPGNTIYF
TRBV6-5 | once | CASSTLDLSYEQHF
TRBV28 | . | CASSTGHSSYEQYF
TRBV15 | . | CATSARDSPYEQYF
TRBV19 | . | CASSITLAGLYNEQFF
TRBV4-3 | . | CASSQDRAGVNSPLHF
TRBV7-9 | . | CASSLAVRDRERTDTQYF
TRBV2 | . | CASSGRTDYEQYF
TRBV7-9 | . | CASSFLRTGGLADTQYF
TRBV14 | . | CASSQSSDGVLYNEQFF
TRBV27 | . | CASSSPDIEPYEQYF
TRBV11-2 | . | CASSSWGLNYGYTF
TRBV7-9 | . | CASSVGLGEQYF
TRBV27 | . | CASSSGTSGRLYNEQFF
TRBV6-6 | . | CASSGSGRMTYEQYF
TRBV7-3 | once | CASSSTANEQFF
TRBV4-3 | . | CASSQEQAVSEQYF
TRBV27 | . | CASSLLDRAGANVLTF
TRBV7-9 | . | CASSLVARANTGELFF
TRBV27 | . | CASSLRGAAVYEQYF
TRBV7-2 | . | CASSLATGDYINYGYTF
TRBV5-4 | . | CASSRTGSPYEQYF
TRBV6-8 | . | CASSYVGGPLGAKNIQYF
TRBV27 | once | CTSSRRAFSYEQYF
TRBV6-1 | . | CASRDRGIDTQYF
TRBV6-5 | . | CASSYSGGKLFF
TRBV5-6 | . | CASSLRRSGNTIYF
TRBV7-8 | . | CASSLDRDPNQPQHF
TRBV29-1 | . | CSGSGGGRGEQYF
TRBV7-9 | once | CASSTLRPDGSYEQYF
TRBV9 | once | CASSAGTGVTRGYTF
TRBV5-1 | . | CASSWTGRTYEQYF
TRBV13 | few | CASSSGNTEAFF
TRBV5-1 | . | CASSQSGTSGRAWEQYF
TRBV6-4 | once | CASSPGTGRDTEAFF
TRBV28 | . | CASSLQRDRRYEQYF